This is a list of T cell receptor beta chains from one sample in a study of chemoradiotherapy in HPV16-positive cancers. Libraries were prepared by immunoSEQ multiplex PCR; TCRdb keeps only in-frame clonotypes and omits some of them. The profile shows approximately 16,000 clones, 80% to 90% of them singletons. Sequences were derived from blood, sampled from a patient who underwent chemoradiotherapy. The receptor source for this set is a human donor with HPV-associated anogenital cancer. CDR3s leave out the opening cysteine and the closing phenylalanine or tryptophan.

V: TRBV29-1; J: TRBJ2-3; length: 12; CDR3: SVVEGGHTDTQY
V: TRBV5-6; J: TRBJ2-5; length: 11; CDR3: ASSSGTRGTQY
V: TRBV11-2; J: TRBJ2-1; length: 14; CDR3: ASSLVGAGARNEQF
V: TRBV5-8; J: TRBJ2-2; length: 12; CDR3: ASSLSIWTGELF
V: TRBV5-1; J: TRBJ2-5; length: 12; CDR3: ASSLDRVRGTQY
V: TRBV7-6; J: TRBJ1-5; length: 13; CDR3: ASSLAWGNNQPQH
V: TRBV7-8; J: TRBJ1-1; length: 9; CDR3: ASSLLQEAF
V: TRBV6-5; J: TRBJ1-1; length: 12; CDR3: ASSYAGLNTEAF
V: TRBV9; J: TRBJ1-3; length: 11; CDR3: ASSVAGGNTIY
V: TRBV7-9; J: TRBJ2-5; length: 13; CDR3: ASSPRRDFQETQY
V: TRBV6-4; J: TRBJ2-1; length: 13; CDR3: ASSTGTGFYNEQF
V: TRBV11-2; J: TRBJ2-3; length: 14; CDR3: ASSSRNRDYGNTQY
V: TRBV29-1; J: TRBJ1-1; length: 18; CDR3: SVPKDDRSTHPDMNTEAF
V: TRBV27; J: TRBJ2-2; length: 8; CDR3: ASGSGELF
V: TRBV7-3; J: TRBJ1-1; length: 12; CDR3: ASSSQGASTEAF
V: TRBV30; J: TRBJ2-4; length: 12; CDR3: AWSVRGAKNIQY
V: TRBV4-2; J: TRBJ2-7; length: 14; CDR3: ASSQQGTSGSDEQY
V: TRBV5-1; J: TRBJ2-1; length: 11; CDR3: ASSGGLFNEQF
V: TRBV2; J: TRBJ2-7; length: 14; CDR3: ASSLQSTGQGTEQY
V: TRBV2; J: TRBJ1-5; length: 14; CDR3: ASNGQEGQTNQPQH